This entry lists 14 T cell receptor beta chains sequenced from one sample in a study of blood T cell repertoires in COVID-19. Only in-frame clones appear in the TCRdb table, and some are missing; sequencing was by immunoSEQ multiplex PCR. The table includes approximately 250,000 clones, 65% to 90% detected once. Sequencing was done on a sample of PBMCs or T cells enriched from blood (not recorded which). The receptors here all came from a woman in her forties or fifties with acute COVID-19.

This rearrangement joins TRBV27 to TRBJ1-3, with 11 bases aligning to TRBD1. The germline V gene has CDR1 MNHEY and CDR2 SMNVEV (reference sequence). After removal of 0 bases from V and 2 bases from J, the junction contained 12 bases not matched to a gene. The CDR3 has 20 residues. CDR3 sequence: CASSLSPTGTGGKAGNTIYF. The CDR3 nucleotides are TGTGCCAGCAGTTTATCTCCTACCGGGACAGGGGGAAAGGCTGGAAACACCATATATTTT.

This chain joins TRBV6-5 and TRBJ1-1; weak D call: TRBD1 (5 bases). Trimming shortened V by 7 bases and J by 4 bases, and 13 bases separated the two germline ends. CDR3 length equals 13 residues. Germline loops: CDR1 MNHEY, CDR2 SVGAGI. The CDR3 spells CASNTNRGTEAFF. DNA of the CDR3: TGTGCCAGCAACACTAATAGGGGCACTGAAGCTTTCTTT.

The chain links TRBV5-6 to TRBJ1-2, with D possibly TRBD1 on 5 matching bases. This CDR3 has 16 amino acids. Deletions cut 0 bases from V and 0 bases from J, with 12 bases between. Germline V lookup: CDR1 SGHDT, CDR2 YYEEEE. The CDR3 region is CASSLDRSYPNYGYTF. For the CDR3, the DNA is TGTGCCAGCAGCTTGGACAGGAGTTACCCTAACTATGGCTACACCTTC.

The chain uses TRBV10-3 and TRBJ1-3; a possible D gene is TRBD1 (5 bases). This CDR3 is built from 15 residues. Trimming pared 0 bases from V and 6 bases from J, leaving 12 bases between. Germline CDR1 reads ENHRY; CDR2 reads SYGVKD. The CDR3 nucleotides are TGTGCCATCAGTGAGTCTCGACAGTCCTTAAACACCATATATTTT. Its protein is CAISESRQSLNTIYF.

The chain joins TRBV4-2 to TRBJ1-6, with 8 bases matching TRBD1. CDR1 and CDR2 from the germline V gene are LGHNA and YNFKEQ. This CDR3 is built from 15 residues. J gave up 8 bases and V 3 bases, and 6 bases lay outside the gene matches. The CDR3 is CASSQLQGDYSPLHF. DNA for the CDR3: TGTGCCAGCAGCCAGTTACAGGGGGACTATTCACCCCTCCACTTT.

The gene calls are TRBV6-2 or TRBV6-3 and TRBJ2-2, with D possibly matching TRBD1 (6 bases). The CDR3 is 15 amino acids. With 5 bases removed from V and 1 base from J, the gap between germline ends came to 11 bases. Germline CDR1 reads MNHEY; CDR2 reads SVGEGT. The CDR3 DNA reads TGTGCCAGCAGTAGACCGGGACAGAACACCGGGGAGCTGTTTTTT. Its protein product is CASSRPGQNTGELFF.

The chain combines TRBV11-1 with TRBJ2-3, with a tentative D call TRBD1 (6 bases). CDR3 length: 11 amino acids. The germline gives CDR1 SGHAT, CDR2 FQDESV (reference sequence). Trimming cost V 5 bases and J 8 bases, with 8 bases left between them. The CDR3 sequence is CASSTGTTQYF. For the CDR3, the DNA is TGTGCCAGCAGCACAGGGACTACGCAGTATTTT. Complete variable domain (other parts from reference TRBV11-1 and TRBJ2-3): EAEVAQSPRYKITEKSQAVAFWCDPISGHATLYWYRQILGQGPELLVQFQDESVVDDSQLPKDRFSAERLKGVDSTLKIQPAELGDSAMYLCASSTGTTQYFGPGTRLTVL.

The rearrangement joins TRBV18 to TRBJ2-1, with TRBD1 matching 10 bases. The CDR3 spans 17 residues. The V gene end was trimmed by 0 bases and the J gene end by 2 bases; junction bases not matched to a gene: 4. Looked up from germline, CDR1 is KGHSH and CDR2 is LQKENI. CDR3 region: CASSPPGQGHTYNEQFF. The CDR3 bases are TGTGCCAGCTCACCACCGGGACAGGGGCATACCTACAATGAGCAGTTCTTC.

The chain combines TRBV6-5 with TRBJ1-2, with TRBD1 as a possible D gene (6 bases). This CDR3 has 14 residues. V lost 2 bases to trimming and J lost 0 bases, with 7 bases between them. Per germline, CDR1 MNHEY and CDR2 SVGAGI. DNA for the CDR3: TGTGCCAGCAGTTACACAGGGTCTAACTATGGCTACACCTTC. Protein sequence: CASSYTGSNYGYTF.

CDR3 residues: CASSQGAGPLGSELFF. The CDR3, as DNA: TGCGCCAGCAGCCAAGGGGCGGGACCTCTGGGAAGTGAGCTGTTTTTT. The chain uses TRBV4-3 and TRBJ1-4, with D possibly TRBD1 on 5 matching bases. Germline CDR1 is LGHNA and CDR2 is YSLEER. This CDR3 comprises 16 residues. Trimming took 1 base from V and 14 from J, leaving 23 bases between them.

The rearrangement joins TRBV4-3 to TRBJ2-5; D ambiguous. The CDR3 extends over 15 amino acids. Trimming cost V 1 base and J 5 bases, with 14 bases left between them. Germline V CDR1 and CDR2: LGHNA, YSLEER. CDR3 loop: CASSQVWRRRETQYF. The CDR3, as DNA: TGCGCCAGCAGCCAAGTTTGGAGAAGAAGGGAGACCCAGTACTTC.

This chain connects TRBV2 to TRBJ2-7, with TRBD1 identical over 10 bases. Germline V gene data show CDR1 as SNHLY and CDR2 as FYNNEI. Trimming at V came to 4 bases and at J to 6 bases, leaving 0 bases not matched to a gene. This CDR3 is 12 amino acids long. CDR3: CASSGQGAEQYF. The CDR3 region has the DNA TGTGCCAGCAGTGGACAGGGGGCCGAGCAGTACTTC.

This clone was counted only a few times. The rearrangement uses TRBV5-1 and TRBJ1-3; 8 bases line up with TRBD1. From germline, CDR1 is SGHRS and CDR2 YFSETQ. This CDR3 has 16 residues. V lost 5 bases to trimming and J lost 4 bases; unmatched junction nucleotides: 11. For the CDR3, the DNA is TGCGCCAGCAGTTCCACAGGGGGATTATCCGGAAACACCATATATTTT. Protein: CASSSTGGLSGNTIYF.

The chain recombines TRBV7-6 with TRBJ1-2; the D gene is possibly TRBD1 (5 bases). The germline V gene has CDR1 SGHVS and CDR2 FNYEAQ. There are 14 residues in the CDR3. Trimming cost V 0 bases and J 5 bases, with 10 bases left between them. CDR3 region: CASSLADSLYGYTF. The CDR3 nucleotides are TGTGCCAGCAGCTTAGCCGACAGCTTATATGGCTACACCTTC.